These 22 T cell receptor beta chains were all obtained from the same sample, sequenced in a study of blood T cell repertoires in COVID-19. Assay used: immunoSEQ multiplex PCR; TCRdb lists only in-frame clones, some missing. This table holds under 170,000 clones, 65% to 90% found once. The sequenced sample consisted of peripheral blood. The receptors originated from a man in his sixties or seventies with acute or convalescent COVID-19.

V and J are TRBV5-4 and TRBJ2-3; 7 bases align to TRBD2. Germline V gene lookup returns CDR1 SGHNT and CDR2 YYREEE (reference sequence). The CDR3 has 16 residues. V lost 4 bases, J lost 2 bases, and 10 bases stayed unmatched. CDR3 protein: CASSRSAGASTDTQYF. CDR3 in DNA: TGTGCCAGCAGCCGGAGTGCGGGAGCGTCCACAGATACGCAGTATTTT.

V usage is TRBV30 and J usage is TRBJ1-2; 12 nucleotides agree with TRBD1. The CDR3 covers 15 residues. CDR1 GTSNPN and CDR2 SVGIG come from the germline V gene (reference sequence). J lost 7 bases, V lost 0 bases, and 6 bases had no gene match. CDR3 DNA: TGTGCCTGGAGTGTACGAGGGACAGGGGGCTTTGGCTACACCTTC. The encoded protein is CAWSVRGTGGFGYTF.

This sequence joins TRBV6-5 and TRBJ1-2; possibly TRBD1 for D (5 bases). CDR3 length equals 14 residues. V lost 2 bases, J lost 7 bases, and 14 bases lay in between. CDR1 and CDR2 from the germline V gene are MNHEY and SVGAGI. The CDR3 reads CASSYGAGGIGYTF. CDR3 nucleotides: TGTGCCAGCAGTTACGGGGCCGGGGGTATTGGCTACACCTTC.

The gene calls are TRBV7-2 and TRBJ2-7; 10 bases map to TRBD2. Germline CDR1 is SGHTA and CDR2 is FQGNSA. With 4 bases clipped from V and 3 bases from J, the junction kept 9 bases outside the gene matches. The CDR3 extends over 16 amino acids. The CDR3 loop reads CASSSLAGPFFYEQYF. The CDR3 bases are TGTGCCAGCAGCTCACTAGCGGGACCTTTCTTCTACGAGCAGTACTTC.

In this sample, this clone turned up once. This chain uses TRBV6-6 with TRBJ2-3; 10 positions agree with TRBD1. Germline CDR1 and CDR2: MNHNY and SVGAGI (reference sequence). With 1 base clipped from V and 4 bases from J, the junction kept 2 bases outside the gene matches. This CDR3 is 15 amino acids long. CDR3 sequence (DNA): TGTGCCAGCAGTTACTGGGACAGGGGTGCAGATACGCAGTATTTT. Its protein is CASSYWDRGADTQYF.

The CDR3 DNA reads TGTGCCAGCAGTGCGACAGGGGACCAGCCCCAGCATTTT. It yields the protein CASSATGDQPQHF. V is TRBV28 and J is TRBJ1-5, with 8 positions matching TRBD1. The CDR3 runs 13 residues. Germline V gives CDR1 MDHEN, CDR2 SYDVKM. J gave up 7 bases and V 5 bases, and 4 bases lay outside the gene matches.

The chain links TRBV25-1 to TRBJ1-5, with TRBD1 identical over 7 bases. Germline assignment: CDR1 MGHDK and CDR2 SYGVNS. V shed 5 bases, J shed 2 bases, and the junction held 6 bases outside the gene matches. The CDR3 totals 15 residues. The CDR3 reads CASSQTGLGNQPQHF. CDR3 coding DNA: TGTGCCAGCAGTCAGACAGGGCTAGGCAATCAGCCCCAGCATTTT.

J is TRBJ2-7 and V is TRBV29-1; 7 nucleotides align to TRBD2. Trimming cost V 1 base and J 2 bases; bases outside gene matches: 11. Germline CDR1 reads SQVTM; CDR2 reads ANQGSEA. This CDR3 comprises 16 residues. CDR3 coding DNA: TGCAGCGTTGAAGGCCCGGGAGGCACCCTAACCTACGAGCAGTACTTC. Its protein is CSVEGPGGTLTYEQYF.

The chain recombines TRBV4-1 with TRBJ1-5, with TRBD1 as a possible D gene (6 bases). Germline V lookup: CDR1 MGHRA, CDR2 YSYEKL. V was clipped by 0 bases and J by 4 bases, with 13 bases between them. The CDR3 runs to 16 residues. The CDR3 loop reads CASSQEAQGINQPQHF. CDR3 nucleotides: TGCGCCAGCAGCCAAGAAGCACAGGGCATAAATCAGCCCCAGCATTTT.

This sequence joins TRBV7-2 and TRBJ1-4; TRBD1 might be the D (5 bases). Germline V lookup: CDR1 SGHTA, CDR2 FQGNSA. The CDR3 is 15 amino acids. V lost 3 bases to trimming and J lost 7 bases, with 15 bases between them. This chain's CDR3 is CASSFNGGDGEKLFF. DNA of the CDR3: TGTGCCAGCAGCTTTAATGGGGGGGATGGTGAAAAACTGTTTTTT.

Turning to this clone: Other DNA sequences in this specimen translate into the identical CDR3. V is TRBV5-4 and J is TRBJ1-2, with D perhaps matching TRBD1 (6 bases). The V and J ends lost 0 bases and 6 bases respectively, with 12 bases between them. Per the germline V gene, CDR1 is SGHNT and CDR2 is YYREEE (reference sequence). The CDR3 is made up of 14 amino acids. The CDR3 DNA is TGTGCCAGCAGCTTGGAACAGGGACGTAATGGCTACACCTTC. This sequence encodes CASSLEQGRNGYTF.

The chain carries TRBV11-1 and TRBJ2-7; D perhaps matches TRBD1 (7 bases). V lost 5 bases, J lost 1 base, and 15 bases lay in between. Germline V gene sequence: CDR1 SGHAT, CDR2 FQDESV (reference sequence). This CDR3 is 15 amino acids long. The CDR3 DNA sequence: TGTGCCAGCAGCCCCCTCCAGGGGGGTTCCTACGAGCAGTACTTC. Protein sequence: CASSPLQGGSYEQYF.

The chain links TRBV6-1 to TRBJ2-7; 8 positions match TRBD2. Germline loops: CDR1 MNHNS, CDR2 SASEGT. The CDR3 length is 12 residues. V was pared by 2 bases and J by 9 bases, with 3 bases of the junction left unmatched. The CDR3 sequence: CASSEPGGRQYF. The DNA of the CDR3 is TGTGCCAGCAGTGAACCGGGAGGGAGGCAGTACTTC.

This chain joins TRBV27 and TRBJ1-2, with TRBD1 matching over 8 bases. The V gene end was trimmed by 3 bases and the J gene end by 4 bases; junction bases not matched to a gene: 7. Germline CDR1 is MNHEY and CDR2 is SMNVEV (reference sequence). The CDR3 has 15 amino acids. This chain's CDR3 is CASSFGQGGLYGYTF. For the CDR3, the DNA is TGTGCCAGCAGTTTTGGACAGGGTGGACTCTATGGCTACACCTTC.

V usage is TRBV18 and J usage is TRBJ2-1, with D tentatively TRBD2 (6 bases). CDR3 length: 15 residues. CDR1 is KGHSH, CDR2 LQKENI, per germline. Trimming removed 0 bases from V and 6 bases from J, with 12 bases in between. The CDR3 DNA is TGTGCCAGCTCACCACCGGGCGGGGCCCTCAATGAGCAGTTCTTC. This gives the protein CASSPPGGALNEQFF.

The chain recombines TRBV7-2 with TRBJ2-3; TRBD2 agrees at 14 bases. With V trimmed by 3 bases and J by 2 bases, 7 bases remained unmatched. Germline V gene data show CDR1 as SGHTA and CDR2 as FQGNSA. The CDR3 loop spans 18 amino acids. CDR3 region: CASSFRTSGRLVTDTQYF. DNA of the CDR3: TGTGCCAGCAGCTTTCGGACTAGCGGGAGGCTGGTCACAGATACGCAGTATTTT.

The chain has TRBV5-1 and TRBJ2-5; possibly TRBD1 for D (6 bases). Trimming left V 4 bases short and J 3 bases short, with 10 bases between. CDR3 length equals 13 residues. From germline, CDR1 is SGHRS and CDR2 YFSETQ. The CDR3 protein is CASSPHREETQYF. The DNA for the CDR3 is TGCGCCAGCAGCCCGCACAGGGAAGAGACCCAGTACTTC.

This chain joins TRBV18 and TRBJ2-7, with 12 bases aligning to TRBD2. Germline V lookup: CDR1 KGHSH, CDR2 LQKENI. This CDR3 region has 15 residues. J lost 2 bases, V lost 5 bases, and 4 bases had no gene match. The CDR3 DNA reads as TGTGCCAGCTCATCCGGACTAGCGGGACCCTACGAGCAGTACTTC. Amino acid sequence: CASSSGLAGPYEQYF.

J is TRBJ1-4 and V is TRBV18; D may be TRBD1 (5 bases). This CDR3 spans 14 amino acids. V was cut by 4 bases and J by 3 bases, with 9 bases left in between. Germline-derived CDR1 and CDR2 are KGHSH and LQKENI. CDR3 residues: CASSLGVPNEKLFF. In DNA form, the CDR3 reads TGTGCCAGCTCACTAGGGGTCCCTAATGAAAAACTGTTTTTT.

The chain links TRBV9 to TRBJ2-2; TRBD2 matches 7 bases. Germline assignment: CDR1 SGDLS and CDR2 YYNGEE. The CDR3 sequence is 15 residues long. The V segment lost 6 bases and the J segment 3 bases; nucleotides outside the gene matches: 8. The CDR3 sequence: CASTREARDTGELFF. The CDR3 DNA sequence: TGTGCCAGCACCCGGGAGGCCCGGGACACCGGGGAGCTGTTTTTT.

The V call is TRBV9, the J call TRBJ2-3; D remains unclear. Germline values: CDR1 SGDLS, CDR2 YYNGEE. V was clipped by 3 bases and J by 0 bases, with 14 bases between them. The CDR3 runs to 16 residues. CDR3 amino acids: CASSAMKLTSTDTQYF. In nucleotides, the CDR3 is TGTGCCAGCAGCGCCATGAAACTGACTAGCACAGATACGCAGTATTTT.

This chain joins TRBV5-8 and TRBJ1-1; D call uncertain. The germline CDR1 and CDR2 sequences are SGHTS and YDEGEE. The CDR3 consists of 11 residues. With 5 bases removed from V and 6 bases from J, the gap between germline ends came to 8 bases. CDR3 loop: CASRIRAEAFF. The CDR3 nucleotides are TGTGCCAGCAGGATCCGGGCTGAAGCTTTCTTT. Full variable domain (outside the CDR3, taken from reference TRBV5-8 and TRBJ1-1): EAGVTQSPTHLIKTRGQQATLRCSPISGHTSVYWYQQALGLGLQFLLWYDEGEERNRGNFPPRFSGRQFPNYSSELNVNALELEDSALYLCASRIRAEAFFGQGTRLTVV.